The 21 T cell receptor beta chains listed next were all sequenced from one sample in a study of neurological immune-mediated disorders. TCRdb used MiXCR to reprocess the 5' RACE reads, holding one entry per CDR3 protein. The repertoire has around 40,000 distinct CDR3 sequences, 7% to 8.5% of them found once; the top ten carry 5.7%. The sample taken for sequencing was CD4+ T cells from blood. The receptor source for this set is a man aged 50-59 years in good health.

This clonotype has at least ten counts. The genes are TRBV20-1 and TRBJ1-6; D gene ambiguous. There are 16 residues in the CDR3. Deletions cut 3 bases from V and 4 bases from J, with 16 bases between. CDR1 and CDR2 from the germline V gene are DFQATT and SNEGSKA (reference sequence). CDR3 loop: CSARTAGVRYNSPLHF. As DNA, the CDR3 is TGCAGTGCTAGGACGGCCGGGGTACGATATAATTCACCCCTCCACTTT.

There are many counts of this clonotype. The chain joins TRBV7-7 to TRBJ2-1, with D tentatively TRBD2 (5 bases). This CDR3 has 15 residues. From germline, CDR1 is SSHAT and CDR2 FNYEAQ (reference sequence). Between the trimmed V and J ends, which lost 5 bases and 2 bases, there was a span of 13 bases. The CDR3 DNA sequence: TGTGCCAGCAGCCCGGACTCGCTGGCCTACAATGAGCAGTTCTTC. Encoded protein: CASSPDSLAYNEQFF.

This clonotype was recorded many times. V and J are TRBV7-6 and TRBJ2-5, with 11 bases fitting TRBD2. Germline V gene sequence: CDR1 SGHVS, CDR2 FNYEAQ. V shed 0 bases and J 3 bases; nucleotides not matched to a gene: 0. The CDR3 is 15 amino acids. This CDR3 is CASSLATSGKETQYF. Here the CDR3 DNA reads TGTGCCAGCAGCTTAGCGACTAGCGGGAAAGAGACCCAGTACTTC.

This clonotype was counted at least ten times. This chain uses TRBV5-1 with TRBJ2-7; maybe TRBD1 (6 bases). Germline CDR1 is SGHRS and CDR2 is YFSETQ. The V gene lost 0 bases and the J gene lost 8 bases, with 12 bases spanning the gap. This CDR3 spans 13 amino acids. The DNA for the CDR3 is TGCGCCAGCAGCTTGGCTACAGGGTTGAAGCAGTACTTC. The encoded protein is CASSLATGLKQYF.

This clonotype was detected many times. The chain recombines TRBV18 with TRBJ1-4; maybe TRBD1 (5 bases). This CDR3 spans 14 amino acids. Germline V gives CDR1 KGHSH, CDR2 LQKENI. Trimming pared 3 bases from V and 4 bases from J, leaving 9 bases between. Written as DNA, the CDR3 is TGTGCCAGCTCACCCAGGGCCAATAATGAAAAACTGTTTTTT. Translation gives CASSPRANNEKLFF.

This clonotype was found many times. This rearrangement joins TRBV4-1 to TRBJ2-1; tentative D call: TRBD2 (5 bases). The CDR3 totals 15 residues. V lost 8 bases to trimming and J lost 5 bases, with 19 bases between them. From germline, CDR1 is MGHRA and CDR2 YSYEKL. DNA of the CDR3: TGCGCCAGCTCAAGCCCCGAGGGCCGAAACAATGAGCAGTTCTTC. It specifies CASSSPEGRNNEQFF.

This clonotype was counted ten times or more. Sequence at one end of the junction differs from germline and may be a read error. The chain carries TRBV6-6 and TRBJ2-7; unclear D gene. Germline CDR1 MNHNY, CDR2 SVGAGI (reference sequence). The length of the CDR3 is 13 residues. CDR3 sequence: CASSYSSRRQVDF. As DNA, the CDR3 is TGTGCCAGCAGTTACTCGAGTAGGCGGCAGGTTGACTTC.

This clonotype was recorded many times. The rearrangement uses TRBV7-2 and TRBJ2-3; 8 positions agree with TRBD2. The V and J ends lost 5 bases and 1 base, in that order; junction bases with no gene match: 8. Germline CDR1 and CDR2: SGHTA and FQGNSA. This CDR3 region has 16 residues. CDR3 nucleotide sequence: TGTGCCAGCAGCCTTACTAGCGGCCGAGGCACAGATACGCAGTATTTT. Its protein is CASSLTSGRGTDTQYF.

V usage is TRBV5-1 and J usage is TRBJ2-1; 13 bases line up with TRBD2. The V gene's germline CDR1 is SGHRS and CDR2 YFSETQ. The CDR3 has 16 amino acids. Trimming removed 4 bases from V and 6 bases from J; junction bases left unmatched: 7. CDR3 coding DNA: TGCGCCAGCAGCGGGACTAGCGGGACCTGGGGCAATGAGCAGTTCTTC. Its protein is CASSGTSGTWGNEQFF.

This clonotype was seen repeatedly, ten times or more. The V gene is TRBV5-1, the J gene TRBJ2-1, with 10 bases identical to TRBD2. The CDR3 extends over 15 amino acids. Losses at the gene ends were 4 bases for V and 2 bases for J; bases not matched to a gene: 3. CDR1 SGHRS and CDR2 YFSETQ come from the germline V gene. The CDR3, as DNA: TGCGCCAGCAGCCCTAGCGGGAGAACCTACAATGAGCAGTTCTTC. Its translation: CASSPSGRTYNEQFF.

This clonotype appeared many times. The chain employs TRBV21-1 and TRBJ1-5; whether TRBD1, the table's D call, matches the DNA was not checked. TRBV21-1 is annotated as a pseudogene. This CDR3 is 17 amino acids long. The CDR3 region is CASSKGIRTGSNQPQHF. The CDR3 DNA follows: TGTGCCAGCAGCAAAGGGATCAGGACGGGGAGCAATCAGCCCCAGCATTTT.

This clonotype was observed a few times. This chain links TRBV7-2 with TRBJ2-7, with a tentative D call TRBD1 (8 bases). The CDR3 has 14 amino acids. CDR1 and CDR2 (germline): SGHTA, FQGNSA. Deletions cut 6 bases from V and 6 bases from J, with 18 bases between. The CDR3 spells CASRQGGASGEQYF. The CDR3 DNA follows: TGTGCCAGCAGACAGGGGGGGGCTTCGGGCGAGCAGTACTTC. Full variable domain (remainder filled in from reference TRBV7-2 and TRBJ2-7): GAGVSQSPSNKVTEKGKDVELRCDPISGHTALYWYRQSLGQGLEFLIYFQGNSAPDKSGLPSDRFSAERTGGSVSTLTIQRTQQEDSAVYLCASRQGGASGEQYFGPGTRLTVT.

This clonotype was detected many times. The chain joins TRBV28 to TRBJ2-7, with 8 bases matching TRBD1. Germline V gives CDR1 MDHEN, CDR2 SYDVKM. Trimming cost V 6 bases and J 9 bases; bases outside gene matches: 13. The CDR3 runs to 14 residues. As DNA, the CDR3 is TGTGCCAGCAGACAATCAGGGGGCCAGCGTGGGCAGTACTTC. Its translation: CASRQSGGQRGQYF.

The table lists this clonotype with many counts. The rearrangement joins TRBV6-2 or TRBV6-3 to TRBJ1-5, with D tentatively TRBD1 (6 bases). The germline V gene has CDR1 MNHEY and CDR2 SVGEGT. Trimming cost V 1 base and J 7 bases, with 20 bases left between them. The CDR3 sequence is 17 residues long. Here the CDR3 reads CASSYFRGPPKRQPQHF. The CDR3 coding sequence is TGTGCCAGCAGTTACTTCAGGGGCCCTCCTAAGCGACAGCCCCAGCATTTT.

The chain joins TRBV5-1 to TRBJ2-1; D may match TRBD1 or TRBD2 (5 bases each). The CDR3 length is 16 residues. V lost 2 bases to trimming and J lost 5 bases, with 17 bases between them. The V gene's germline CDR1 is SGHRS and CDR2 YFSETQ. The CDR3 nucleotides are TGCGCCAGCAGCTTCATGGCCGGGGCAGTGGACAATGAGCAGTTCTTC. This translates into CASSFMAGAVDNEQFF. Full variable domain (rest looked up from reference TRBV5-1 and TRBJ2-1): KAGVTQTPRYLIKTRGQQVTLSCSPISGHRSVSWYQQTPGQGLQFLFEYFSETQRNKGNFPGRFSGRQFSNSRSEMNVSTLELGDSALYLCASSFMAGAVDNEQFFGPGTRLTVL.

This clonotype has ten or more counts. This sequence joins TRBV20-1 and TRBJ2-1, with 12 bases lining up with TRBD2. The CDR3 has 16 amino acids. CDR1 and CDR2 from the germline V gene are DFQATT and SNEGSKA (reference sequence). J gave up 7 bases and V 6 bases, and 13 bases lay outside the gene matches. CDR3 DNA: TGCAGTGCCAACCCCCAAGGTCTAGCGGGAGGGAATGAGCAGTTCTTC. Translating it yields CSANPQGLAGGNEQFF.

The rearrangement uses TRBV7-9 and TRBJ1-4; D is unclear. Per germline, CDR1 SEHNR and CDR2 FQNEAQ (reference sequence). The CDR3 has 15 amino acids. V was cut by 6 bases and J by 7 bases, with 18 bases left in between. CDR3 coding DNA: TGTGCCAGCAGACATGCCCCTCCGATCAGTGAAAAACTGTTTTTT. Translating gives CASRHAPPISEKLFF.

This clonotype turned up a few times. The gene calls are TRBV23-1 and TRBJ2-7, with D unresolved. TRBV23-1 falls under the ORF class, with uncertain function. V lost 7 bases and J lost 2, with 15 bases in between. The CDR3 extends over 14 amino acids. The CDR3 region is CASTPRECAYEQYF. The CDR3 DNA follows: TGCGCCAGCACCCCCAGAGAGTGTGCCTACGAGCAGTACTTC.

This clonotype came up many times. The rearrangement joins TRBV5-1 to TRBJ2-1, with D possibly matching TRBD2 (5 bases). The CDR3 consists of 13 residues. The germline gives CDR1 SGHRS, CDR2 YFSETQ. V was shortened by 0 bases and J by 9 bases, with 10 bases between the two germline ends. CDR3: CASSLDADSEQFF. Written as DNA, the CDR3 is TGCGCCAGCAGCTTGGACGCGGACTCTGAGCAGTTCTTC.

There are many counts of this clonotype. The rearrangement links TRBV7-6 to TRBJ2-5; D call uncertain. The V gene lost 5 bases and the J gene lost 5 bases, with 6 bases spanning the gap. The CDR3 totals 11 residues. The germline V gene encodes CDR1 SGHVS and CDR2 FNYEAQ. The CDR3 loop is CASSAVETQYF. The DNA of the CDR3 is TGTGCCAGCAGCGCGGTGGAGACCCAGTACTTC.

This clonotype was counted many times. The chain links TRBV20-1 to TRBJ1-2; D is unresolved. Germline V gene lookup returns CDR1 DFQATT and CDR2 SNEGSKA (reference sequence). Trimming took 6 bases from V and 7 from J, leaving 15 bases between them. The CDR3 consists of 12 residues. The CDR3 DNA reads TGCAGTGCCCGGACGGATGGAGGTGGCTACACCTTC. Its protein product is CSARTDGGGYTF.